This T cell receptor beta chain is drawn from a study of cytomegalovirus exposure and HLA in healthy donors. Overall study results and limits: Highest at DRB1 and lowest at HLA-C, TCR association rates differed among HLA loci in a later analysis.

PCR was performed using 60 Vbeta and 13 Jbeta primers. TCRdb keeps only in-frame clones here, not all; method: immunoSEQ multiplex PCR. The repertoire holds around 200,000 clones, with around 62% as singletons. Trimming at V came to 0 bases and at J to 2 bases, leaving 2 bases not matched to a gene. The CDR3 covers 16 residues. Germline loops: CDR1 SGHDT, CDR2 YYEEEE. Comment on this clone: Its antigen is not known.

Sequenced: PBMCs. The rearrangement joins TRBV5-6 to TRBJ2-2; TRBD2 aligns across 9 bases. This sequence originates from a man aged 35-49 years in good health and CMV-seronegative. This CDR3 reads CASSLVTSGNTGELFF. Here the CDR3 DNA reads TGTGCCAGCAGCTTGGTGACTAGCGGAAACACCGGGGAGCTGTTTTTT. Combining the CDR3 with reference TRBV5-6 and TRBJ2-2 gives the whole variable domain DAGVTQSPTHLIKTRGQQVTLRCSPKSGHDTVSWYQQALGQGPQFIFQYYEEEERQRGNFPDRFSGHQFPNYSSELNVNALLLGDSALYLCASSLVTSGNTGELFFGEGSRLTVL.